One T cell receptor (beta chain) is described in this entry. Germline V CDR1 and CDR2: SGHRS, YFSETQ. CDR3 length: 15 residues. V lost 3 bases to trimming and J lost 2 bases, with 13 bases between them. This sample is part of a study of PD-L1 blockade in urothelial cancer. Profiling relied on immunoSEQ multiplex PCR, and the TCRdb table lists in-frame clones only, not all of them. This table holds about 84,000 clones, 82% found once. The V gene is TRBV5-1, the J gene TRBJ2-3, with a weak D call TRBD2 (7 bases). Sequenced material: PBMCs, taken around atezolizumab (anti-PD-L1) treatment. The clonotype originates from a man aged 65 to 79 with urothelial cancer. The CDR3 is CASSSRGGDTDTQYF. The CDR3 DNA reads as TGCGCCAGCAGCTCCAGGGGAGGGGACACAGATACGCAGTATTTT.